This paragraph covers one TCR beta chain sequence. One end of the junction fails to match germline, which may point to a read error. The assay was immunoSEQ multiplex PCR, and TCRdb's table has in-frame clones only and misses some. Among over 110,000 clones, around 87% were seen once, and the ten largest hold under 2%. This record belongs to a study of T cell responses to AZD1222 COVID-19 vaccine. Germline V gives CDR1 LGHNA, CDR2 YNFKEQ. This CDR3 contains 15 residues. The TCR sequence derives from an adult in good health. Sequencing used peripheral blood, obtained on day 0 of AZD1222 vaccination. The gene calls are TRBV4-2 and TRBJ1-5, with D uncertain. In DNA form, the CDR3 reads TGTGCCAGCGGCCAAGATCCCGGTATCAATCAGCCCCAGCATTTT. The encoded protein is CASGQDPGINQPQHF.